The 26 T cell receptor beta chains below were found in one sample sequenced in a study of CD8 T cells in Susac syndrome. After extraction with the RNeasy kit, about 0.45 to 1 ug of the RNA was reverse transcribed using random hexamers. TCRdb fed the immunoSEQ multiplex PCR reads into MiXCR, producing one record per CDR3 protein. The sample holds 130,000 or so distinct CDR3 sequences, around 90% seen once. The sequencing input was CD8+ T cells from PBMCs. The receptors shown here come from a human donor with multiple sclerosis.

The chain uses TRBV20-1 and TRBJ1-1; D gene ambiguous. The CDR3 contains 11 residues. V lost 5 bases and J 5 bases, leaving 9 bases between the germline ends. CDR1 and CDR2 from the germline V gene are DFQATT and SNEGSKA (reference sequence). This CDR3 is CSAPSGTEAFF. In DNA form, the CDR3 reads TGCAGTGCTCCGTCCGGTACTGAAGCTTTCTTT.

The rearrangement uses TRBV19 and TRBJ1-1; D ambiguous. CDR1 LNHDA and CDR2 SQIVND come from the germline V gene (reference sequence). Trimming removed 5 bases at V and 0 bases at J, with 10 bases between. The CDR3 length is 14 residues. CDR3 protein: CASSWGAMNTEAFF. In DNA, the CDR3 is TGTGCCAGTAGTTGGGGAGCCATGAACACTGAAGCTTTCTTT.

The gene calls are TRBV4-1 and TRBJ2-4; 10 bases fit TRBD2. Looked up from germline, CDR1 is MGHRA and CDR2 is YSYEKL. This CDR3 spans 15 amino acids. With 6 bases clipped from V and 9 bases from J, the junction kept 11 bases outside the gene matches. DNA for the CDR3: TGCGCCAGCAGACTAGAACCGGGACTAGCGAGCATTCAGTACTTC. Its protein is CASRLEPGLASIQYF.

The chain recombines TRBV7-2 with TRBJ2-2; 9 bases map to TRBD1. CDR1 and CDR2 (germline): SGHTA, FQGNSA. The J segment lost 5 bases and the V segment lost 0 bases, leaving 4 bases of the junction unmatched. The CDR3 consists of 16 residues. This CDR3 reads CASSLAQQGATGELFF. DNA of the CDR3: TGTGCCAGCAGCTTAGCCCAACAGGGGGCGACCGGGGAGCTGTTTTTT.

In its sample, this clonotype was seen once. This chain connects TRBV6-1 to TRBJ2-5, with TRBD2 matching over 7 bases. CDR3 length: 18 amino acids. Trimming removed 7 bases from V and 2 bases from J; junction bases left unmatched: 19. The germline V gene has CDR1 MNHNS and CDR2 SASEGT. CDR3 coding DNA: TGTGCCAGCACCGACCCCCTCCTTCTTGCGGGGGATCAAGAGACCCAGTACTTC. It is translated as CASTDPLLLAGDQETQYF.

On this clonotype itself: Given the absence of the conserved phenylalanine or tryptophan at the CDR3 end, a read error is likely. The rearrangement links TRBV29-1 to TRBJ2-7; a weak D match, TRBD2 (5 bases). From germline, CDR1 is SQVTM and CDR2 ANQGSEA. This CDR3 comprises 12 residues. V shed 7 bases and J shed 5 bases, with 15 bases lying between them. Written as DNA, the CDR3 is TGCAGCGCCATTCTAGGGAGCAACGAGCAGTACCTC. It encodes CSAILGSNEQYL.

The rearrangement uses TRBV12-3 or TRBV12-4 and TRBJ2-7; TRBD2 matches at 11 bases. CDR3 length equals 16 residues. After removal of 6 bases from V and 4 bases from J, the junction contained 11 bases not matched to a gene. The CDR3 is CASSTHTSGRRYEQYF. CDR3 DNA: TGTGCCAGCAGCACCCACACTAGCGGGAGACGGTACGAGCAGTACTTC.

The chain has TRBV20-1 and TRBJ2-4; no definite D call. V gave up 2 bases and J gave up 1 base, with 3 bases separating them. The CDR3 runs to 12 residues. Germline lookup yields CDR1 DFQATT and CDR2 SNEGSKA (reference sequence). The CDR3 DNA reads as TGCAGTGCTAGATTGGCCAAAAACATTCAGTACTTC. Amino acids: CSARLAKNIQYF.

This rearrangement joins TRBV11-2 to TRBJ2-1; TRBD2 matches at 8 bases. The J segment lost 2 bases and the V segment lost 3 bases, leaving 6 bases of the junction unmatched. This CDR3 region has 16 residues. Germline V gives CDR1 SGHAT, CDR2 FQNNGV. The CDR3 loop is CASSLGQLAAYNEQFF. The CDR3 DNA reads TGTGCCAGCAGCTTGGGCCAACTAGCGGCCTACAATGAGCAGTTCTTC.

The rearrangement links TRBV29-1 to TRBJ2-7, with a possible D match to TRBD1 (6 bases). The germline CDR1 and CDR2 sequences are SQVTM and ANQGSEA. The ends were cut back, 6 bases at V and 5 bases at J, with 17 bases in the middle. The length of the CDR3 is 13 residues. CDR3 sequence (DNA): TGCAGCGTGGGAACAGGGTACAGCAACGAGCAGTACTTC. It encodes CSVGTGYSNEQYF.

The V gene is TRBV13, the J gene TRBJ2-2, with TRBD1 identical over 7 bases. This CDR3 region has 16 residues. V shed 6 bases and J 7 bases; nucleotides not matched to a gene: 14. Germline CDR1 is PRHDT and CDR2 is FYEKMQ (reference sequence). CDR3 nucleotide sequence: TGTGCCAGCAGTGCAACCTTAGACAGGGATGACGGGGAGCTGTTTTTT. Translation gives CASSATLDRDDGELFF. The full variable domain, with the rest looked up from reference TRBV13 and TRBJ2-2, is AAGVIQSPRHLIKEKRETATLKCYPIPRHDTVYWYQQGPGQDPQFLISFYEKMQSDKGSIPDRFSAQQFSDYHSELNMSSLELGDSALYFCASSATLDRDDGELFFGEGSRLTVL.

The CDR3 loop is CASSEKTGDYGYTF. CDR3 DNA sequence: TGTGCCAGCAGCGAAAAGACAGGGGACTATGGCTACACCTTC. The chain uses TRBV13 and TRBJ1-2, with TRBD1 matching over 8 bases. The V segment lost 5 bases and the J segment 3 bases; nucleotides outside the gene matches: 5. The V gene's germline CDR1 is PRHDT and CDR2 FYEKMQ (reference sequence). The CDR3 consists of 14 residues.

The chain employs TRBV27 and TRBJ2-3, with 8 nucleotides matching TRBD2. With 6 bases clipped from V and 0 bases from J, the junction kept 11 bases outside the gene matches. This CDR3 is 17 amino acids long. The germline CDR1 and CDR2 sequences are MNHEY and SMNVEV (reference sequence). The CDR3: CASSPRGGRSSTDTQYF. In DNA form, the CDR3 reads TGTGCCAGCAGCCCCAGGGGCGGGAGGTCGAGCACAGATACGCAGTATTTT.

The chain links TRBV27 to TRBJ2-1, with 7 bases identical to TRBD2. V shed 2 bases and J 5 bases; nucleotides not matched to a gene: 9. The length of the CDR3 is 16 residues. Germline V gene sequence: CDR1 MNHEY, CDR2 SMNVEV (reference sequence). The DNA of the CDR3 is TGTGCCAGCAGTTTAACTGGGCTAGCGGTAGACAATGAGCAGTTCTTC. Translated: CASSLTGLAVDNEQFF.

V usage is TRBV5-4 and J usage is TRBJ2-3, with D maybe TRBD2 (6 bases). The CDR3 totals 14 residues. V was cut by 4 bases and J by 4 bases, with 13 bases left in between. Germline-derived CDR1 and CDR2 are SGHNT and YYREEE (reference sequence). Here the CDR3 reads CASSPGEIADTQYF. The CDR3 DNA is TGTGCCAGCAGCCCGGGGGAGATTGCAGATACGCAGTATTTT.

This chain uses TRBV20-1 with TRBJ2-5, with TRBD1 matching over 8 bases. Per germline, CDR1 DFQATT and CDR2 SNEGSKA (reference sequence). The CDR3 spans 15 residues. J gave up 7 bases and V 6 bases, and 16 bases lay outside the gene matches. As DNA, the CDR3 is TGCAGTGCCGCTATACCAGACAGGGGTTACGGGACCCAGTACTTC. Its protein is CSAAIPDRGYGTQYF.

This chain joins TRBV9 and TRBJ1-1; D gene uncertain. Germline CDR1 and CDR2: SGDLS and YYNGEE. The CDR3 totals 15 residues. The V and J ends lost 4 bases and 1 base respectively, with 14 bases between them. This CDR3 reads CASSPQTRPNTEAFF. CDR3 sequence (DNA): TGTGCCAGCAGCCCGCAAACACGGCCGAACACTGAAGCTTTCTTT.

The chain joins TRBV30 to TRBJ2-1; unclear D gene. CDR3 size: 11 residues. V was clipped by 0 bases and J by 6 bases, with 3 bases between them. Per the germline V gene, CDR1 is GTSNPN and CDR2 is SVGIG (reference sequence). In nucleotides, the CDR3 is TGTGCCTGGAGTGTTGCCAATGAGCAGTTCTTC. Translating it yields CAWSVANEQFF.

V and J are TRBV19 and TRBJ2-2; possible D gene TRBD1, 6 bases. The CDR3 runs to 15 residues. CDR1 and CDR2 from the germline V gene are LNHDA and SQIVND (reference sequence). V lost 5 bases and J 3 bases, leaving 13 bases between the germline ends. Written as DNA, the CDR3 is TGTGCCAGTAGTCCGGACAGAGCTTACACCGGGGAGCTGTTTTTT. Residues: CASSPDRAYTGELFF.

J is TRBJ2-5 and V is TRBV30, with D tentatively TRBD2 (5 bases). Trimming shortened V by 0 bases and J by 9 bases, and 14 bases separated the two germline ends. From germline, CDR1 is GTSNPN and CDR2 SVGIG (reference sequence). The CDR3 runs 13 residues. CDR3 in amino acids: CAWSVLEGRAQYF. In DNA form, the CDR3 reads TGTGCCTGGAGTGTACTAGAGGGTAGGGCCCAGTACTTC.

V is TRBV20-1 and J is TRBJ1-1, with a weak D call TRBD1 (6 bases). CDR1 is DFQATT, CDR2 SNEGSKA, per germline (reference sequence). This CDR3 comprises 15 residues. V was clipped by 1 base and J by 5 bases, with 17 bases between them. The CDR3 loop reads CSARAEGGRKTEAFF. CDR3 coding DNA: TGCAGTGCTAGAGCCGAGGGGGGCCGGAAAACTGAAGCTTTCTTT.

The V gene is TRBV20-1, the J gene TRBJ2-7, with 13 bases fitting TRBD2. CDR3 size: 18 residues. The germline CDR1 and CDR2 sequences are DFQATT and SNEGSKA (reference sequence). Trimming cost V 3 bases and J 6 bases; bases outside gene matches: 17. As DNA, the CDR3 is TGCAGTGCTAGGTCCGACGAGGGACTAGCGGGAAGTTTAGGCGAGCAGTACTTC. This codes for CSARSDEGLAGSLGEQYF.

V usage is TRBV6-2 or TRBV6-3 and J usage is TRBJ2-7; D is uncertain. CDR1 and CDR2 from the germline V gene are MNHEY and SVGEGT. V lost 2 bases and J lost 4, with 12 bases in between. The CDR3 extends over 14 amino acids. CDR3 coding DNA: TGTGCCAGCAGTTACCCCGTTACCTTTTACGAGCAGTACTTC. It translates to CASSYPVTFYEQYF.

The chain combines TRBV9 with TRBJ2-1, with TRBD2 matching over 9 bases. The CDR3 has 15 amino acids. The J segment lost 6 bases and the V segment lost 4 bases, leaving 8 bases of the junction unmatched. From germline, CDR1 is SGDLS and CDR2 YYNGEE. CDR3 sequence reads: CASSFPSGNFNEQFF. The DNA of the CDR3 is TGTGCCAGCAGCTTCCCTAGCGGGAACTTCAATGAGCAGTTCTTC.

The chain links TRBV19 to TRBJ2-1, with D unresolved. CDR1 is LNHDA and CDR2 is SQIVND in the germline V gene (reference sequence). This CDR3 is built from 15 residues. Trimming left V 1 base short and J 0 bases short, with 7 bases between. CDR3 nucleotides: TGTGCCAGTAGTATAGGCCAGATCTCCTACAATGAGCAGTTCTTC. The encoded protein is CASSIGQISYNEQFF.

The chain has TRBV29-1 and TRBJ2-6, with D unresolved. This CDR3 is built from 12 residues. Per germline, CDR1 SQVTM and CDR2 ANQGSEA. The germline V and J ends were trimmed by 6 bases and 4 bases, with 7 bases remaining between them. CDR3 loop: CSVPVGANVLTF. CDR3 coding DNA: TGCAGCGTCCCCGTGGGGGCCAACGTCCTGACTTTC. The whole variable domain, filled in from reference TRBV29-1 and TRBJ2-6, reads SAVISQKPSRDICQRGTSLTIQCQVDSQVTMMFWYRQQPGQSLTLIATANQGSEATYESGFVIDKFPISRPNLTFSTLTVSNMSPEDSSIYLCSVPVGANVLTFGAGSRLTVL.